This is a list of T cell receptor beta chains from one sample in a study of cytomegalovirus exposure and HLA in healthy donors. Sequencing was performed with immunoSEQ multiplex PCR; in TCRdb, only in-frame clones are kept and a portion is missing. Among around 160,000 clones listed, around 77% were seen once. Sequencing input: PBMCs. The receptors stem from a woman aged 40 to 50 in good health and CMV-seropositive. Each CDR3 is given with its conserved first and last residue. Fields, in order: clone size, V gene, J gene, D gene, CDR3 DNA, CDR3 protein. A D gene is named only where the DNA matches it firmly. Rows may omit the clone size; those that give it use once, few, many or a size class.

abundance: .; v_gene: TRBV5-4; j_gene: TRBJ1-2; d_gene: .; CDR3nt: TGTGCCAGCAGCTTGGATCCAGGAAACTATGGCTACACCTTC; CDR3aa: CASSLDPGNYGYTF
abundance: .; v_gene: TRBV6-5; j_gene: TRBJ1-3; d_gene: TRBD1; CDR3nt: TGTGCCAGCAGAGGGACAGGTTCGAACACCATATATTTT; CDR3aa: CASRGTGSNTIYF
abundance: few; v_gene: TRBV25-1; j_gene: TRBJ1-6; d_gene: .; CDR3nt: TGTGCCAGCAGTCCAGGTGGCTCCTATAATTCACCCCTCCACTTT; CDR3aa: CASSPGGSYNSPLHF
abundance: .; v_gene: TRBV28; j_gene: TRBJ2-7; d_gene: TRBD1; CDR3nt: TGTGCCAGCACCCAGGGGGCTTACGAGCAGTACTTC; CDR3aa: CASTQGAYEQYF
abundance: few; v_gene: TRBV6-5; j_gene: TRBJ1-6; d_gene: .; CDR3nt: TGTGCCACCCGGGGGGAATCACCCCTCCACTTT; CDR3aa: CATRGESPLHF
abundance: .; v_gene: TRBV9; j_gene: TRBJ1-2; d_gene: .; CDR3nt: TGTGCCAGCAGCGGATCCGGGACGGCGGGGCATGGCTACACCTTC; CDR3aa: CASSGSGTAGHGYTF
abundance: .; v_gene: TRBV10-3; j_gene: TRBJ2-5; d_gene: .; CDR3nt: TGTGCCATCGGAGAGCTGAGGGAGACCCAGTACTTC; CDR3aa: CAIGELRETQYF
abundance: .; v_gene: TRBV19; j_gene: TRBJ1-3; d_gene: TRBD1; CDR3nt: TGTGCCAGTAGTATTACCGTGACAGGGACGGACACCATATATTTT; CDR3aa: CASSITVTGTDTIYF
abundance: .; v_gene: TRBV28; j_gene: TRBJ2-7; d_gene: TRBD2; CDR3nt: TGTGCCAGCAGTTCACCTAGCGGGGGCAACTACGAGCAGTACTTC; CDR3aa: CASSSPSGGNYEQYF
abundance: .; v_gene: TRBV25-1; j_gene: TRBJ2-7; d_gene: TRBD1; CDR3nt: TGTGCCAGCAGTGAACCCGGGACAGGGGGCTACGAGCAGTACTTC; CDR3aa: CASSEPGTGGYEQYF
abundance: .; v_gene: TRBV27; j_gene: TRBJ1-4; d_gene: .; CDR3nt: TGTGCCAGCAGTGACATACTTGGGAGTGGGTCAGAAAAACTGTTTTTT; CDR3aa: CASSDILGSGSEKLFF
abundance: .; v_gene: TRBV6-5; j_gene: TRBJ1-2; d_gene: TRBD1; CDR3nt: TGTGCCAGCAAACGGGACAGTCGCCCGTATGGCTACACCTTC; CDR3aa: CASKRDSRPYGYTF
abundance: .; v_gene: TRBV29-1; j_gene: TRBJ2-1; d_gene: .; CDR3nt: TGCAGCGCCGGACAGCGGCTAAACAATGAGCAGTTCTTC; CDR3aa: CSAGQRLNNEQFF
abundance: .; v_gene: TRBV5-1; j_gene: TRBJ1-2; d_gene: TRBD1; CDR3nt: TGCGCCAGCAGCGTCGGACAGGGCCGGGAAGGCTACACCTTC; CDR3aa: CASSVGQGREGYTF
abundance: .; v_gene: TRBV5-1; j_gene: TRBJ2-7; d_gene: TRBD2; CDR3nt: TGCGCCAGCAGCGCCGGGACTAGCGGGGGGGCCGGTCCCCACGAGCAGTACTTC; CDR3aa: CASSAGTSGGAGPHEQYF
abundance: .; v_gene: TRBV2; j_gene: TRBJ2-3; d_gene: TRBD2; CDR3nt: TGTGCCAGCAGTGGACTAGCGGGGCCTGAAGATACGCAGTATTTT; CDR3aa: CASSGLAGPEDTQYF
abundance: .; v_gene: TRBV6-5; j_gene: TRBJ1-6; d_gene: .; CDR3nt: TGTGCCAGCAGTGACCGGGGGGGTAATTCACCCCTCCACTTT; CDR3aa: CASSDRGGNSPLHF
abundance: .; v_gene: TRBV2; j_gene: TRBJ1-4; d_gene: TRBD1; CDR3nt: TGTGCCAGCAGGAGGGGGACAGCCGCAACTAATGAAAAACTGTTTTTT; CDR3aa: CASRRGTAATNEKLFF
abundance: .; v_gene: TRBV10-1; j_gene: TRBJ2-2; d_gene: TRBD1; CDR3nt: TGCGCCAGCAGACAGGGGACCGGGGAGCTGTTTTTT; CDR3aa: CASRQGTGELFF
abundance: .; v_gene: TRBV6-4; j_gene: TRBJ1-4; d_gene: TRBD1; CDR3nt: TGTGCCAGCAGTGCCGACAGGGGTGAAAAACTGTTTTTT; CDR3aa: CASSADRGEKLFF
abundance: .; v_gene: TRBV4-2; j_gene: TRBJ2-1; d_gene: .; CDR3nt: TGTGCCAGCAGCCAAGATATACAGGGTGGGGGTGAGCAGTTCTTC; CDR3aa: CASSQDIQGGGEQFF
abundance: few; v_gene: TRBV2; j_gene: TRBJ2-5; d_gene: .; CDR3nt: TGTGCCAGCAGTGATAGGTGGGCCGAAGAGACCCAGTACTTC; CDR3aa: CASSDRWAEETQYF
abundance: .; v_gene: TRBV4-1; j_gene: TRBJ1-2; d_gene: TRBD1; CDR3nt: TGCGCCAGCAGCCAAACTAACACCGGGACAGGGTTCCTGGACAACACCTTC; CDR3aa: CASSQTNTGTGFLDNTF
abundance: .; v_gene: TRBV2; j_gene: TRBJ2-7; d_gene: TRBD1; CDR3nt: TGTGCCAGCAGTGAACGACAGGGGGCGAGGGAGCAGTACTTC; CDR3aa: CASSERQGAREQYF
abundance: .; v_gene: TRBV6-1; j_gene: TRBJ2-1; d_gene: .; CDR3nt: TGTGCCAGCAGTGAAGGCGGGATGTGGTCGTTCTTC; CDR3aa: CASSEGGMWSFF
abundance: .; v_gene: TRBV12-1; j_gene: TRBJ2-3; d_gene: .; CDR3nt: TGTGCCAGCAGCTTTGTGAGCGGGGGGCGATATCGTACAGATACGCAGTATTTT; CDR3aa: CASSFVSGGRYRTDTQYF
abundance: .; v_gene: TRBV28; j_gene: TRBJ1-5; d_gene: .; CDR3nt: TGTGCCAGCAGTGAGCAGGGGCGCATTGATCAGCCCCAGCATTTT; CDR3aa: CASSEQGRIDQPQHF
abundance: .; v_gene: TRBV6-5; j_gene: TRBJ2-1; d_gene: TRBD1; CDR3nt: TGTGCCAGCACCCGGGACAGGGAATTAAATGAGCAGTTCTTC; CDR3aa: CASTRDRELNEQFF
abundance: few; v_gene: TRBV6-1; j_gene: TRBJ2-2; d_gene: .; CDR3nt: TGTGCCAGCAGCGTGGAGGGGAACACCGGGGAGCTGTTTTTT; CDR3aa: CASSVEGNTGELFF
abundance: .; v_gene: TRBV5-5; j_gene: TRBJ2-3; d_gene: TRBD2; CDR3nt: TGTGCCAGCAGCTCCCGGACTAGCGGGGGGTTACCAGATACGCAGTATTTT; CDR3aa: CASSSRTSGGLPDTQYF
abundance: few; v_gene: TRBV5-1; j_gene: TRBJ1-3; d_gene: .; CDR3nt: TGCGCCAGCAGCCCTCTAAGCTCTGGAAACACCATATATTTT; CDR3aa: CASSPLSSGNTIYF
abundance: .; v_gene: TRBV4-2; j_gene: TRBJ1-5; d_gene: .; CDR3nt: TGTGCCAGCAGCCAACATGAGGATAGCAATCAGCCCCAGCATTTT; CDR3aa: CASSQHEDSNQPQHF
abundance: .; v_gene: TRBV29-1; j_gene: TRBJ1-2; d_gene: .; CDR3nt: TGCAGCGCCGGAGGGGCCATCCCTAACGGAGGCTACACCTTC; CDR3aa: CSAGGAIPNGGYTF
abundance: .; v_gene: TRBV28; j_gene: TRBJ1-2; d_gene: .; CDR3nt: TGTGCCAGCAGTTTTACGGGTTTGGGCTATGGCTACACCTTC; CDR3aa: CASSFTGLGYGYTF
abundance: .; v_gene: TRBV7-2; j_gene: TRBJ1-6; d_gene: TRBD1; CDR3nt: TGTGCCAGCAGCCTAGGGGACAGGGGCAGCTCCTATAATTCACCCCTCCACTTT; CDR3aa: CASSLGDRGSSYNSPLHF
abundance: .; v_gene: TRBV5-4; j_gene: TRBJ1-1; d_gene: .; CDR3nt: TGTGCCAGCAGCTTGACAGGCATCCCCACTGAAGCTTTCTTT; CDR3aa: CASSLTGIPTEAFF
abundance: .; v_gene: TRBV19; j_gene: TRBJ2-3; d_gene: .; CDR3nt: TGTGCCAGTAGTATAGAAGGGGCCCGCACAGATACGCAGTATTTT; CDR3aa: CASSIEGARTDTQYF
abundance: .; v_gene: TRBV19; j_gene: TRBJ2-1; d_gene: .; CDR3nt: TGTGCCAGTAGTACCCCGGGACTTCGATATAATGAGCAGTTCTTC; CDR3aa: CASSTPGLRYNEQFF
abundance: .; v_gene: TRBV2; j_gene: TRBJ1-5; d_gene: TRBD1; CDR3nt: TGTGCCAGCACGGCCTCGACAGGGATCAATCAGCCCCAGCATTTT; CDR3aa: CASTASTGINQPQHF
abundance: .; v_gene: TRBV10-3; j_gene: TRBJ1-1; d_gene: TRBD1; CDR3nt: TGTGCCGTCTCCCAGGGGGCAGTGACTGAAGCTTTCTTT; CDR3aa: CAVSQGAVTEAFF
abundance: .; v_gene: TRBV9; j_gene: TRBJ2-7; d_gene: .; CDR3nt: TGTGCCAGCAGCGTAGACCCACAGGGAACCTACGAGCAGTACTTC; CDR3aa: CASSVDPQGTYEQYF
abundance: once; v_gene: TRBV2; j_gene: TRBJ2-2; d_gene: TRBD1; CDR3nt: TGTGCCAGCAGAAAGGAAGGGACAGGGTTTTCCGGGGAGCTGTTTTTT; CDR3aa: CASRKEGTGFSGELFF
abundance: .; v_gene: TRBV27; j_gene: TRBJ1-1; d_gene: TRBD1; CDR3nt: TGTGCCAGCAGTGAAATACAGGGGGCTAAAGCTTTCTTT; CDR3aa: CASSEIQGAKAFF
abundance: .; v_gene: TRBV5-1; j_gene: TRBJ1-2; d_gene: TRBD1; CDR3nt: TGCGCCAGCAGCTTGGGCACCGGGACAGGGTTCTACACCTTC; CDR3aa: CASSLGTGTGFYTF
abundance: .; v_gene: TRBV28; j_gene: TRBJ1-1; d_gene: .; CDR3nt: TGTGCCAGCAGTTTATGGCAGGGCACTGAAGCTTTCTTT; CDR3aa: CASSLWQGTEAFF
abundance: .; v_gene: TRBV7-3; j_gene: TRBJ1-4; d_gene: .; CDR3nt: TGTGCCAGCAGCTTAAGGGGGGGGGTTAGAGAAAAACTGTTTTTT; CDR3aa: CASSLRGGVREKLFF
abundance: .; v_gene: TRBV6-5; j_gene: TRBJ2-7; d_gene: TRBD1; CDR3nt: TGTGCCAGCAGTACACGGGACAGGGTGTACGAGCAGTACTTC; CDR3aa: CASSTRDRVYEQYF
abundance: .; v_gene: TRBV6-5; j_gene: TRBJ1-1; d_gene: .; CDR3nt: TGTGCCAGCAGTTACGGGGGAGGCACTGAAGCTTTCTTT; CDR3aa: CASSYGGGTEAFF
abundance: .; v_gene: TRBV28; j_gene: TRBJ2-5; d_gene: .; CDR3nt: TGTGCCGGGAGGCCGGGGCCCCACGAGACCCAGTACTTC; CDR3aa: CAGRPGPHETQYF
abundance: .; v_gene: TRBV2; j_gene: TRBJ1-2; d_gene: .; CDR3nt: TGTGCCAGCACGGGGGAGGGGTGGCTTTACACCTTC; CDR3aa: CASTGEGWLYTF
abundance: .; v_gene: TRBV6-5; j_gene: TRBJ1-6; d_gene: .; CDR3nt: TGTGCCAGCAGTTACGTAGGGAGCTCCTATAATTCACCCCTCCACTTT; CDR3aa: CASSYVGSSYNSPLHF